This is a list of T cell receptor beta chains from one sample in a study of blood T cell repertoires in COVID-19. Here immunoSEQ multiplex PCR was the method, and the copy in TCRdb shows in-frame clones only, minus some. The data contain more than 200,000 clones, about 93% of them singletons. Sequencing was done on a sample of PBMCs or T cells enriched from blood (not recorded which). Receptors were obtained from a young woman who had recovered from COVID-19. Both conserved end residues are part of each CDR3. Fields, in order: CDR3 protein, J gene, CDR3 length, V gene.

CASSETSEGEQYF,TRBJ2-7,13,TRBV6-1
CATRKGISTGYGYTF,TRBJ1-2,15,TRBV15
CASSSWALPTEAFF,TRBJ1-1,14,TRBV5-4
CASSLPPLGLAGRGTDTQYF,TRBJ2-3,20,TRBV28
CASSTDSKNTEAFF,TRBJ1-1,14,TRBV21-1
CASSFRALYSGNTIYF,TRBJ1-3,16,TRBV11-3
CASSLTGTLQETQYF,TRBJ2-5,15,TRBV27
CASSSRESSGNTIYF,TRBJ1-3,15,TRBV27
CASRPGTGGGGSPLHF,TRBJ1-6,16,TRBV28
CASSQARGKNSPLHF,TRBJ1-6,15,TRBV14
CASSSQSYEQYF,TRBJ2-7,12,TRBV3-1/TRBV3-2
CASSLTEISATEAFF,TRBJ1-1,15,TRBV7-3
CASSRDRTSKVNTEAFF,TRBJ1-1,17,TRBV19
CASSSSGVADPDTQYF,TRBJ2-3,16,TRBV11-2
CASPTIAEFNNEQFF,TRBJ2-1,15,TRBV6-7
CASTQGTGGGYGYTF,TRBJ1-2,15,TRBV28
CATSRGGRPFLHEQFF,TRBJ2-1,16,TRBV15
CATGRQGARSNQPQHF,TRBJ1-5,16,TRBV10-3
CASSPDGTGFSNQPQHF,TRBJ1-5,17,TRBV7-2